These 14 T cell receptor beta chains originate from one sample sequenced in a study of blood T cell repertoires in COVID-19. Data came from immunoSEQ multiplex PCR; TCRdb stores just in-frame clones and leaves some out. Of approximately 100,000 clones in the sample, approximately 82% were seen once. The sample consisted of peripheral blood. Source of these receptors: a man between 65 and 85 years old with acute or convalescent COVID-19.

This clone was recorded only once. The CDR3 DNA sequence: TGTGCCAGCAGTTTTACGAGCGGCTACGAGCAGTACTTC. Translated, it gives CASSFTSGYEQYF. The chain carries TRBV12-3 or TRBV12-4 and TRBJ2-7, with D possibly TRBD2 on 5 matching bases. CDR3 length: 13 amino acids. The V end was cut by 3 bases, the J end by 3 bases, with 9 bases between.

The chain recombines TRBV27 with TRBJ1-4, with 11 bases fitting TRBD1. CDR1 is MNHEY and CDR2 is SMNVEV in the germline V gene (reference sequence). The length of the CDR3 is 14 residues. With 5 bases clipped from V and 7 bases from J, the junction kept 3 bases outside the gene matches. CDR3 nucleotide sequence: TGTGCCAGCAGTGGACAGGGGGCAGGTGAAAAACTGTTTTTT. It is translated as CASSGQGAGEKLFF.

The rearrangement joins TRBV29-1 to TRBJ2-7, with D perhaps matching TRBD2 (5 bases). Germline V gives CDR1 SQVTM, CDR2 ANQGSEA. The CDR3 spans 14 residues. V was shortened by 3 bases and J by 6 bases, with 18 bases between the two germline ends. CDR3 sequence reads: CSVDLGQVGLEQYF. The CDR3 DNA sequence: TGCAGCGTTGATCTAGGGCAGGTCGGACTCGAGCAGTACTTC.

This chain uses TRBV19 with TRBJ1-1; 10 positions agree with TRBD1. Germline loops: CDR1 LNHDA, CDR2 SQIVND (reference sequence). With V trimmed by 5 bases and J by 3 bases, 3 bases remained unmatched. This CDR3 contains 14 residues. The CDR3 sequence is CASSSGTGDTEAFF. In DNA form, the CDR3 reads TGTGCCAGTAGTTCCGGGACAGGGGACACTGAAGCTTTCTTT.

The chain employs TRBV9 and TRBJ2-7, with TRBD2 as a possible D gene (5 bases). V lost 2 bases, J lost 0 bases, and 12 bases lay in between. Germline CDR1 SGDLS, CDR2 YYNGEE. The CDR3 extends over 15 amino acids. Here the CDR3 DNA reads TGTGCCAGCAGCGTGGGCGGGTCCTTCTCCTACGAGCAGTACTTC. Translated: CASSVGGSFSYEQYF.

The V gene is TRBV7-2, the J gene TRBJ2-5; D is undetermined. The CDR3 sequence is 13 residues long. Between the trimmed V and J ends, which lost 4 bases and 5 bases, there was a span of 11 bases. Germline CDR1 reads SGHTA; CDR2 reads FQGNSA. CDR3 loop: CASSSARLETQYF. The CDR3 DNA reads TGTGCCAGCAGCTCAGCTAGATTGGAGACCCAGTACTTC.

J is TRBJ2-7 and V is TRBV2; the match to TRBD2 covers 9 bases. This CDR3 has 16 amino acids. Germline values: CDR1 SNHLY, CDR2 FYNNEI. Trimming removed 1 base from V and 5 bases from J; junction bases left unmatched: 9. The CDR3 region has the DNA TGTGCCAGCAGTGAAGAGGTCAGCGGGAGGTTCGACGAGCAGTACTTC. It specifies CASSEEVSGRFDEQYF.

This chain links TRBV12-3 or TRBV12-4 with TRBJ2-5; TRBD2 might be the D (5 bases). Trimming cost V 6 bases and J 3 bases, with 11 bases left between them. CDR3 length: 13 amino acids. The CDR3 coding sequence is TGTGCCAGCAGCCTAGCCTCAAAAGAGACCCAGTACTTC. As protein: CASSLASKETQYF.

The chain employs TRBV5-1 and TRBJ1-1; no firm D call. CDR1 and CDR2 from the germline V gene are SGHRS and YFSETQ. The CDR3 consists of 15 residues. With 4 bases removed from V and 6 bases from J, the gap between germline ends came to 19 bases. The CDR3 DNA is TGCGCCAGCAGCCCTCCACAGACGCAGGTCCCTGAAGCTTTCTTT. Its protein product is CASSPPQTQVPEAFF.

The chain links TRBV4-1 to TRBJ2-3; possibly TRBD1 for D (6 bases). This CDR3 region has 15 residues. Trimming pared 4 bases from V and 2 bases from J, leaving 13 bases between. Germline lookup yields CDR1 MGHRA and CDR2 YSYEKL. CDR3 residues: CASSRSGQFTDTQYF. The CDR3 coding sequence is TGCGCCAGCAGCCGGTCAGGACAGTTCACAGATACGCAGTATTTT.

The rearrangement links TRBV28 to TRBJ1-1, with TRBD1 identical over 12 bases. V shed 4 bases and J 10 bases; nucleotides not matched to a gene: 7. Per germline, CDR1 MDHEN and CDR2 SYDVKM. The CDR3 consists of 14 residues. The CDR3 DNA is TGTGCCAGCAGTTCATCCGGGACAGGGGGCGCAGCTTTCTTT. Protein: CASSSSGTGGAAFF. Drawing the rest from reference TRBV28 and TRBJ1-1, the complete variable domain is DVKVTQSSRYLVKRTGEKVFLECVQDMDHENMFWYRQDPGLGLRLIYFSYDVKMKEKGDIPEGYSVSREKKERFSLILESASTNQTSMYLCASSSSGTGGAAFFGQGTRLTVV.

This clone was recorded only once. The chain has TRBV6-5 and TRBJ1-4, with TRBD1 identical over 10 bases. V shed 6 bases and J 8 bases; nucleotides not matched to a gene: 6. The germline CDR1 and CDR2 sequences are MNHEY and SVGAGI. The CDR3 has 14 amino acids. CDR3 in amino acids: CASRGQGKGEKLFF. The CDR3 DNA is TGTGCCAGCAGGGGACAGGGGAAAGGAGAAAAACTGTTTTTT.

This chain uses TRBV28 with TRBJ1-2; D is possibly TRBD1 (6 bases). V was pared by 2 bases and J by 8 bases, with 12 bases between. The CDR3 extends over 13 amino acids. Germline CDR1 is MDHEN and CDR2 is SYDVKM. CDR3 in amino acids: CASSLGTRPGYTF. For the CDR3, the DNA is TGTGCCAGCAGTTTAGGGACAAGGCCGGGCTACACCTTC.

This chain uses TRBV3-1 (or the pseudogene TRBV3-2) with TRBJ2-1, with D perhaps matching TRBD2 (6 bases). CDR1 is LGHDT, CDR2 YNNKEL, per germline (reference sequence). The CDR3 is 13 amino acids. Deletions cut 4 bases from V and 9 bases from J, with 13 bases between. CDR3 nucleotides: TGTGCCAGCAGCCCACGACTGGGGGGTGAGCAGTTCTTC. This codes for CASSPRLGGEQFF.